The clone carrying this T cell receptor beta chain was counted ten times or more. Its target is unknown. Germline V gene data show CDR1 as MDHEN and CDR2 as SYDVKM. With V trimmed by 5 bases and J by 4 bases, 9 bases remained unmatched. CDR3 length: 15 amino acids. This entry comes from a study of Graves' ophthalmopathy and Graves' hyperthyroidism. Study results and limitations: Ophthalmopathy was separated from stable hyperthyroidism by a 13-signature model with over 85% sensitivity and around 81% specificity.

Amplified material comprised TCR beta CDR3 regions derived from RNA transcripts. RT-PCR was first run with HTBI primers, then multiplex PCR in a second round. TCRdb passed the multiplex PCR reads through MiXCR, listing each CDR3 protein once. The data contain under 350,000 distinct CDR3 sequences, 15% to 20% of them seen just once; the ten biggest clones take up around an eighth. The diagnosis was founded upon clinical symptoms, serum thyroxine, TRAb, thyroid ultrasound and orbital computed tomography. The source of this sequence is an adult man with Graves' ophthalmopathy. Sequencing was done on a sample of peripheral blood. V gene TRBV28 combines with J gene TRBJ2-7, with 9 bases aligning to TRBD1. The CDR3 region is CASSGRDREAYEQYF. The CDR3 DNA reads as TGTGCCAGCAGTGGCCGGGACAGGGAAGCTTACGAGCAGTACTTC.